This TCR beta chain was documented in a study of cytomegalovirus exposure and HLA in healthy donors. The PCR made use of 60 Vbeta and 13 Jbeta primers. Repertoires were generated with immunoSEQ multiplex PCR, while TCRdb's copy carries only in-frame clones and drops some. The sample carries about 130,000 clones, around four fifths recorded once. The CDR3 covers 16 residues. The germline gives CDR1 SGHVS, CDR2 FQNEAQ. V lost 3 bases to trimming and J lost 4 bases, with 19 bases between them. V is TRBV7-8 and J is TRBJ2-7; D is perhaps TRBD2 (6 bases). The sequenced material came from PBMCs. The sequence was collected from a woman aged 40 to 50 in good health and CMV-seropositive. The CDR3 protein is CASSLAADYPGYEQYF. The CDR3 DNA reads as TGTGCCAGCAGCTTGGCAGCGGACTACCCTGGGTACGAGCAGTACTTC.